This TCR beta chain emerged from a study of cytomegalovirus exposure and HLA in healthy donors. Study-wide results and limits: According to a later analysis, TCR clusters from the first cohort tended to co-occur in the roughly 130 validation repertoires. Listed as cytomegalovirus-associated were about 160 TCR beta chains. With high specificity and sensitivity, the classifier reportedly diagnosed cytomegalovirus status.

Concerning this clone: Its antigen is unidentified.

The method was immunoSEQ multiplex PCR; TCRdb's version includes in-frame clones alone and lacks a portion of them. The table shows 200,000 to 250,000 clones, with 80% to 95% occurring only once. Between the trimmed V and J ends, which lost 4 bases and 11 bases, there was a span of 21 bases. CDR1 is SGHKS and CDR2 is YYEKEE in the germline V gene (reference sequence). The length of the CDR3 is 14 residues. The receptor's source is a woman under 30 in good health and CMV-seronegative. The chain employs TRBV5-5 and TRBJ1-1; maybe TRBD1 (5 bases). The sequencing input was PBMCs. CDR3: CASSLTTGGGWAFF. CDR3 DNA: TGTGCCAGCAGCCTAACTACAGGTGGAGGGTGGGCTTTCTTT.